These 13 T cell receptor beta chains originate from one sample sequenced in a study of T cell responses to AZD1222 COVID-19 vaccine. Some clones are missing from TCRdb's copy, which holds only in-frame ones; the method was immunoSEQ multiplex PCR. The profile covers 200,000 or so clones, with approximately 93% appearing a single time and 0.95% to 1.1% taken by the ten largest. The source material was peripheral blood, sampled 28 days after the second AZD1222 dose. Receptors originate from an adult who received the AZD1222 COVID-19 vaccine.

The chain employs TRBV5-4 and TRBJ2-1, with 10 bases aligning to TRBD2. The CDR3 contains 16 residues. From germline, CDR1 is SGHNT and CDR2 YYREEE (reference sequence). V dropped 6 bases and J dropped 0; count of bases not matched to a gene: 6. The CDR3 DNA sequence: TGTGCCAGCACCTATCTAGCGGGGGCCTCCTACAATGAGCAGTTCTTC. Encoded protein: CASTYLAGASYNEQFF.

The chain carries TRBV6-2 or TRBV6-3 and TRBJ2-2, with a tentative D call TRBD2 (6 bases). Germline values: CDR1 MNHEY, CDR2 SVGEGT. V shed 4 bases and J shed 4 bases, with 13 bases lying between them. This CDR3 is 15 amino acids long. The CDR3 DNA is TGTGCCAGCAGTTCGGAGGGCCCGGGCACCGGGGAGCTGTTTTTT. This codes for CASSSEGPGTGELFF.

The V and J genes are TRBV7-3 and TRBJ2-2; a weak D match, TRBD2 (5 bases). Trimming removed 3 bases at V and 5 bases at J, with 13 bases between. The CDR3 runs to 15 residues. CDR1 is SGHTA, CDR2 FQGTGA, per germline. CDR3: CASSFVPGGTGELFF. CDR3 DNA: TGTGCCAGCAGCTTCGTCCCAGGCGGGACCGGGGAGCTGTTTTTT.

This clone was observed once. The J gene is TRBJ2-7, the V gene TRBV10-3; D is perhaps TRBD1 (5 bases). The V end was cut by 3 bases, the J end by 5 bases, with 11 bases between. This CDR3 region has 13 residues. Per germline, CDR1 ENHRY and CDR2 SYGVKD. The CDR3 spells CAISDQGWNEQYF. The CDR3 nucleotides read TGTGCCATCAGTGACCAGGGATGGAACGAGCAGTACTTC.

The V call is TRBV4-1, the J call TRBJ2-5; TRBD1 is a possible D gene (6 bases). The CDR3 contains 15 residues. The V and J ends lost 0 bases and 6 bases respectively, with 14 bases between them. The V gene's germline CDR1 is MGHRA and CDR2 YSYEKL. The DNA for the CDR3 is TGCGCCAGCAGCCAAGATAGGGGGACGGGACAGACCCAGTACTTC. The encoded protein is CASSQDRGTGQTQYF.

The rearrangement joins TRBV11-2 to TRBJ1-2, with D tentatively TRBD1 (6 bases). Per the germline V gene, CDR1 is SGHAT and CDR2 is FQNNGV. The V and J ends lost 0 bases and 6 bases respectively, with 11 bases between them. This CDR3 has 14 residues. The CDR3 region has the DNA TGTGCCAGCAGCTTAGACAGGGGAACCCATGGCTACACCTTC. Translation: CASSLDRGTHGYTF.

The chain carries TRBV7-9 and TRBJ1-2; D is unclear. Trimming removed 2 bases at V and 2 bases at J, with 6 bases between. The CDR3 loop spans 13 amino acids. Germline V gene sequence: CDR1 SEHNR, CDR2 FQNEAQ (reference sequence). The CDR3 DNA reads as TGTGCCAGCAGCTTATGGGAGAACTATGGCTACACCTTC. This sequence encodes CASSLWENYGYTF. Using reference TRBV7-9 and TRBJ1-2 for the parts outside the CDR3, the full variable domain is DTGVSQNPRHKITKRGQNVTFRCDPISEHNRLYWYRQTLGQGPEFLTYFQNEAQLEKSRLLSDRFSAERPKGSFSTLEIQRTEQGDSAMYLCASSLWENYGYTFGSGTRLTVV.

V gene TRBV6-2 or TRBV6-3 combines with J gene TRBJ2-5; a weak D match, TRBD1 (6 bases). With 2 bases removed from V and 5 bases from J, the gap between germline ends came to 21 bases. The CDR3 runs to 17 residues. The germline gives CDR1 MNHEY, CDR2 SVGEGT. The DNA for the CDR3 is TGTGCCAGCAGTTACGGCCGTGGCAGGGGATTCGGGGAGACCCAGTACTTC. It translates to CASSYGRGRGFGETQYF.

This clone occurred once. This sequence joins TRBV6-5 and TRBJ1-4, with TRBD1 identical over 10 bases. CDR3 length: 15 amino acids. V trimming: 6 bases; J trimming: 7 bases; junction bases outside the gene matches: 8. The V gene's germline CDR1 is MNHEY and CDR2 SVGAGI. Here the CDR3 DNA reads TGTGCCAGCAGCGCCCCGGGACAGGGGAGTGAAAAACTGTTTTTT. Amino acid sequence: CASSAPGQGSEKLFF.

In its sample, this clone was seen a few times. This sequence joins TRBV10-2 and TRBJ2-3; D uncertain. The CDR3 is 14 amino acids. Germline V gene data show CDR1 as WSHSY and CDR2 as SAAADI. Trimming pared 7 bases from V and 2 bases from J, leaving 13 bases between. The chain's CDR3 is CASKMEGATDTQYF. The CDR3 nucleotides read TGCGCCAGCAAGATGGAAGGAGCCACAGATACGCAGTATTTT.

The V call is TRBV6-1, the J call TRBJ1-2; 8 bases agree with TRBD1. The germline V gene encodes CDR1 MNHNS and CDR2 SASEGT. This CDR3 is built from 16 residues. J was trimmed by 1 base and V by 3 bases; bases with no gene match: 7. DNA for the CDR3: TGTGCCAGCAGTGATTCCGGGACAGGAATTAACTATGGCTACACCTTC. It translates to CASSDSGTGINYGYTF.

The rearrangement links TRBV7-2 to TRBJ2-1; 8 nucleotides match TRBD2. There are 19 residues in the CDR3. Per germline, CDR1 SGHTA and CDR2 FQGNSA. J was trimmed by 0 bases and V by 0 bases; bases with no gene match: 10. The CDR3 DNA follows: TGTGCCAGCAGCTTAGCCGGGGTAGCGGGGCGGAGCTCCTACAATGAGCAGTTCTTC. It encodes CASSLAGVAGRSSYNEQFF.

CDR3 in DNA: TGTGCCAGCAGTGGACAGGGAGGGGGTAGCAATCAGCCCCAGCATTTT. This gives the protein CASSGQGGGSNQPQHF. The V and J genes are TRBV6-1 and TRBJ1-5; 7 bases are a match to TRBD1. Germline loops: CDR1 MNHNS, CDR2 SASEGT. J lost 0 bases, V lost 4 bases, and 6 bases had no gene match. This CDR3 spans 16 amino acids.